This passage covers 20 T cell receptor beta chains from one sample sequenced in a study of T cell clonality in common variable immunodeficiency. Repertoires were generated with immunoSEQ multiplex PCR, while TCRdb's copy carries only in-frame clones and drops some. The repertoire yields 30,000 to 40,000 clones, none seen only once; the top ten contain 0.95%. Sequenced material: peripheral blood mononuclear cells. Source of these receptors: a person between 18 and 75 years old in good health.

This clone has at least ten counts. The CDR3 end is not reached by the read, which stops 3 residues before it; the germline J gene fills it in. This chain links TRBV6-2 or TRBV6-3 with TRBJ2-7, with 7 bases identical to TRBD1. The CDR3 length is 15 residues. Germline CDR1 is MNHEY and CDR2 is SVGEGT. V gave up 6 bases and J gave up 2 bases; unmatched junction bases: 10. CDR3 loop: CASRPHTGQTYEQYF. CDR3 bases read: TGTGCCAGCAGACCTCATACGGGACAGACCTACGAG.

In this sample, this clone turned up many times. The CDR3 extends 3 residues past the end of the read, so its final part is completed from the germline J gene. The genes are TRBV6-1 and TRBJ1-3, with D unclear. Germline lookup yields CDR1 MNHNS and CDR2 SASEGT. Trimming took off 2 bases at V and 3 bases at J, with 11 bases between the two ends. The CDR3 runs to 15 residues. The sequenced CDR3 bases are TGTGCCAGCAGTGAATTCGGAGGGCTTGGAAACACC. Translated, it gives CASSEFGGLGNT. The entire CDR3 protein is CASSEFGGLGNTIYF.

This clone is judged medium-sized. The read terminates 3 residues before the CDR3 end, so the remaining end is supplied by the germline J gene. The V gene is TRBV19, the J gene TRBJ1-2; TRBD1 agrees at 7 bases. J was trimmed by 7 bases and V by 2 bases; bases with no gene match: 10. The V gene's germline CDR1 is LNHDA and CDR2 SQIVND (reference sequence). This CDR3 has 15 amino acids. The DNA read from the CDR3 is TGTGCCAGTAGTATAAAGGGGGCTACAGGGTTTGGC. Its protein product is CASSIKGATGFG. The entire CDR3 is CASSIKGATGFGYTF.

In its sample, this clone was seen many times. Sequencing ends 3 residues short of the CDR3 end; the germline J gene provides the rest. The chain carries TRBV6-4 and TRBJ1-5, with D unresolved. Trimming pared 2 bases from V and 1 base from J, leaving 24 bases between. Germline V lookup: CDR1 MRHNA, CDR2 SNTAGT. CDR3 length equals 20 residues. CDR3 DNA (partial): TGTGCCAGCAGTGACGCCTCCAGTGGCAGGTGGATAGTGAGCAATCAGCCC. Its protein is CASSDASSGRWIVSNQP. The entire CDR3 protein is CASSDASSGRWIVSNQPQHF.

There are many counts of this clone. Sequencing ends 3 residues short of the CDR3 end; the germline J gene provides the rest. This chain links TRBV7-9 with TRBJ2-4, with a possible D match to TRBD1 (5 bases). The CDR3 has 13 amino acids. The V gene's germline CDR1 is SEHNR and CDR2 FQNEAQ (reference sequence). The CDR3 bases that were read are TGTGCCAGCAGCCGTCAGGGTTTAGGGATT. Translating gives CASSRQGLGI. The full CDR3 is CASSRQGLGIQYF.

This clone has at least ten counts. The read ends 3 residues before the CDR3 terminus; that terminus is restored from the germline J gene. The J gene is TRBJ2-7, the V gene TRBV12-3 or TRBV12-4, with TRBD2 matching over 7 bases. The CDR3 is 13 amino acids. Unmatched junction bases numbered 6, after V lost 6 bases and J lost 4 bases. CDR3 bases read: TGTGCCAGCAGGGTGGCGGGAGAATACGAG. It encodes CASRVAGEYE. The whole CDR3 sequence is CASRVAGEYEQYF.

The table lists this clone with many counts. Read coverage stops 3 residues before the CDR3 terminus; the germline J gene supplies the remainder. V and J are TRBV9 and TRBJ2-1, with 8 bases matching TRBD2. The trim removed 4 bases at V and 9 bases at J, leaving 9 bases unmatched. CDR1 and CDR2 (germline): SGDLS, YYNGEE. The CDR3 has 14 amino acids. The CDR3 reads CASSPRARGGEQFF. The CDR3 bases that were read are TGTGCCAGCAGCCCCCGGGCCCGGGGGGGTGAG.

This clone was picked up many times. CDR3 sequence: CASSPGQDTDTQYF. The DNA read from the CDR3 is TGCGCCAGCAGCCCAGGACAGGACACAGATACG. The chain employs TRBV5-1 and TRBJ2-3; 7 nucleotides agree with TRBD1. The read terminates 3 residues before the CDR3 end, so the remaining end is supplied by the germline J gene. The CDR3 consists of 14 residues. CDR1 is SGHRS and CDR2 is YFSETQ in the germline V gene. V lost 4 bases and J lost 2; bases outside the gene matches: 4.

This clone was detected ten times or more. The read stops 3 residues short of the end of the CDR3; the missing end is completed from the germline J gene. This chain joins TRBV20-1 and TRBJ2-7, with a weak D call TRBD1 (5 bases). This CDR3 comprises 16 residues. Between the trimmed V and J ends, which lost 5 bases and 6 bases, there was a span of 26 bases. Germline loops: CDR1 DFQATT, CDR2 SNEGSKA (reference sequence). CDR3 region: CSAGSAQGEIWGEQYF. CDR3 DNA, as far as it was read: TGCAGTGCTGGATCTGCCCAGGGTGAAATTTGGGGCGAG.

This clone has a count of ten or more. The read is 3 residues too short to cover the CDR3 end, so that end is filled in from the germline J gene. The chain carries TRBV7-8 and TRBJ1-1, with a weak D call TRBD1 (5 bases). Germline assignment: CDR1 SGHVS and CDR2 FQNEAQ. This CDR3 contains 15 residues. V was cut by 5 bases and J by 2 bases, with 15 bases left in between. This CDR3 reads CASSPQQADNTEAFF. Partial CDR3 DNA: TGTGCCAGCAGCCCCCAACAGGCAGACAACACTGAA.

This clone was recorded at least ten times. The read falls 3 residues short of the CDR3 end, and the missing part is taken from the germline J gene. The chain carries TRBV9 and TRBJ1-3; tentatively, D is TRBD1 (6 bases). The V gene's germline CDR1 is SGDLS and CDR2 YYNGEE. CDR3 size: 17 residues. The germline V and J ends were trimmed by 1 base and 2 bases, with 16 bases remaining between them. CDR3 residues: CASSVSGGGQTGNTIYF. CDR3 DNA (partial): TGTGCCAGCAGCGTAAGCGGGGGGGGGCAAACTGGAAACACC.

In this sample, this clone turned up many times. From the germline J gene comes the end of the CDR3, since the read stops 3 residues before it. The J gene is TRBJ2-7, the V gene TRBV18, with 8 bases matching TRBD1. V gave up 9 bases and J gave up 5 bases; unmatched junction bases: 9. The CDR3 is 13 residues long. The germline gives CDR1 KGHSH, CDR2 LQKENI. Here the CDR3 reads CASKDRDPDEQYF. CDR3 DNA, as far as it was read: TGTGCCAGTAAGGACAGGGACCCGGACGAG. Full variable domain (outside the CDR3, taken from reference TRBV18 and TRBJ2-7): NAGVMQNPRHLVRRRGQEARLRCSPMKGHSHVYWYRQLPEEGLKFMVYLQKENIIDESGMPKERFSAEFPKEGPSILRIQQVVRGDSAAYFCASKDRDPDEQYFGPGTRLTVT.

This clone was counted many times. From the germline J gene comes the end of the CDR3, since the read stops 3 residues before it. V gene TRBV13 combines with J gene TRBJ2-7; 10 positions agree with TRBD1. V gave up 3 bases and J gave up 4 bases; unmatched junction bases: 6. The CDR3 length is 15 residues. CDR1 and CDR2 from the germline V gene are PRHDT and FYEKMQ (reference sequence). The DNA read from the CDR3 is TGTGCCAGCAGCTTGTTTGGGACAGGGGTGTACGAG. Amino acids: CASSLFGTGVYE. The whole CDR3 protein reads CASSLFGTGVYEQYF. Full variable domain (rest looked up from reference TRBV13 and TRBJ2-7): AAGVIQSPRHLIKEKRETATLKCYPIPRHDTVYWYQQGPGQDPQFLISFYEKMQSDKGSIPDRFSAQQFSDYHSELNMSSLELGDSALYFCASSLFGTGVYEQYFGPGTRLTVT.

At least ten counts were recorded for this clone. CDR3 residues: CASSEGQGTGELFF. CDR3 bases read: TGTGCCAGCAGCGAGGGACAAGGCACCGGGGAG. V usage is TRBV6-4 and J usage is TRBJ2-2, with D perhaps TRBD1 (6 bases). The read stops 3 residues short of the end of the CDR3; the missing end is completed from the germline J gene. Germline assignment: CDR1 MRHNA and CDR2 SNTAGT. V was pared by 6 bases and J by 4 bases, with 12 bases between. This CDR3 is built from 14 residues.

This clone was detected ten times or more. Read coverage stops 3 residues before the CDR3 terminus; the germline J gene supplies the remainder. The chain couples TRBV7-3 to TRBJ2-4, with D perhaps TRBD1 (5 bases). Looked up from germline, CDR1 is SGHTA and CDR2 is FQGTGA. The CDR3 covers 12 residues. CDR3 residues: CASSPSQGLQYF. CDR3 DNA (partial): TGTGCCAGCAGCCCGAGCCAGGGCCTT.

This clone was detected many times. The read comes to an end 3 residues before the CDR3 does, leaving the germline J gene to fill in the end. The chain couples TRBV18 to TRBJ1-2, with D perhaps matching TRBD1 (6 bases). Per the germline V gene, CDR1 is KGHSH and CDR2 is LQKENI. The CDR3 has 16 residues. The V end was cut by 2 bases, the J end by 2 bases, with 15 bases between. Incomplete CDR3 DNA: TGTGCCAGCTCACCATCCACACAGGGATTGAACTATGGC. As protein: CASSPSTQGLNYG. The entire CDR3 protein reads CASSPSTQGLNYGYTF.

This clone was counted at least ten times. The read comes to an end 3 residues before the CDR3 does, leaving the germline J gene to fill in the end. The chain joins TRBV7-8 to TRBJ1-3; D is ambiguous. The CDR3 spans 15 residues. The germline V gene encodes CDR1 SGHVS and CDR2 FQNEAQ. The germline V and J ends were trimmed by 4 bases and 4 bases, with 14 bases remaining between them. The CDR3 spells CASSSYELRGNTIYF. CDR3 bases read: TGTGCCAGCAGCTCCTACGAGCTTAGAGGAAACACC.

The table lists this clone with many counts. The read gets to within 3 residues of the CDR3 end, and the germline J gene fills in the rest. This chain uses TRBV6-1 with TRBJ2-7, with D possibly TRBD1 on 6 matching bases. The CDR3 is 14 residues long. The V and J ends lost 3 bases and 2 bases respectively, with 11 bases between them. Germline CDR1 and CDR2: MNHNS and SASEGT. The CDR3 DNA, read in part, is TGTGCCAGCAGTGAGGGGGCAGGGGCCTACGAG. Its protein is CASSEGAGAYE. The entire CDR3 sequence reads CASSEGAGAYEQYF.

This clone was detected ten times or more. The junction departs from the called germline gene at one end, perhaps through a read error. The read ends 3 residues shy of where the CDR3 ends; the end is completed using the germline J gene. This chain links TRBV4-2 with TRBJ1-4; 11 bases are shared with TRBD1. There are 17 residues in the CDR3. Germline assignment: CDR1 LGHNA and CDR2 YNFKEQ. The CDR3 reads CAISRTGGPTANEKLFF. The DNA read from the CDR3 is TGTGCCATCAGCCGGACAGGGGGCCCGACAGCTAATGAAAAA.

This clone was detected many times. Read data end 3 residues before the CDR3 end; the end is taken from the germline J gene. The chain employs TRBV6-2 or TRBV6-3 and TRBJ1-1; D is unclear. CDR1 is MNHEY and CDR2 is SVGEGT in the germline V gene. The CDR3 runs 13 residues. V dropped 2 bases and J dropped 0 bases, with 4 bases sitting between them. CDR3 amino acids: CASSYTVNTEAFF. The CDR3 bases that were read are TGTGCCAGCAGTTACACAGTGAACACTGAA.